One and the same sample provided the 27 T cell receptor beta chains below, sequenced in a study of patients and donors after allogeneic stem cell transplantation. Each CDR3 protein gets one entry after TCRdb re-called the RT-PCR reads with MiXCR. The sample includes roughly 960,000 distinct CDR3 sequences, about a sixth of them seen just once. Sequencing was done on a sample of blood, either unsorted or a sorted T cell fraction (not recorded which). The receptors here all came from a human donor who was either an allogeneic HSCT recipient or a stem cell or donor lymphocyte infusion donor (not recorded which). It is not recorded whose cells these are; they may come from a transplant donor.

The chain couples TRBV5-1 to TRBJ1-4, with D perhaps matching TRBD1 (6 bases). V was pared by 2 bases and J by 6 bases, with 8 bases between. Germline loops: CDR1 SGHRS, CDR2 YFSETQ. The CDR3 spans 13 residues. This CDR3 is CASSFNRDEKLFF. In nucleotides, the CDR3 is TGCGCCAGCAGCTTCAACAGGGATGAAAAACTGTTTTTT.

V and J are TRBV7-2 and TRBJ2-3; 13 nucleotides agree with TRBD2. The CDR3 loop spans 14 amino acids. Germline CDR1 SGHTA, CDR2 FQGNSA. The J segment lost 11 bases and the V segment lost 5 bases, leaving 7 bases of the junction unmatched. The CDR3 region is CASSRGRTSGGQYF. The CDR3 DNA reads TGTGCCAGCAGCCGCGGCAGGACTAGCGGGGGGCAGTATTTT.

This clonotype has more than one count but fewer than ten. J is TRBJ2-2 and V is TRBV20-1, with 7 bases aligning to TRBD2. The CDR3 runs to 16 residues. V was clipped by 3 bases and J by 4 bases; unmatched bases: 11. CDR1 is DFQATT and CDR2 is SNEGSKA in the germline V gene (reference sequence). Here the CDR3 DNA reads TGCAGTGCTAGGGTGGCGGGAGTTCCATCCACCGGGGAGCTGTTTTTT. Its translation is CSARVAGVPSTGELFF.

The chain recombines TRBV20-1 with TRBJ2-2; tentative D call: TRBD1 (7 bases). Germline-derived CDR1 and CDR2 are DFQATT and SNEGSKA (reference sequence). This CDR3 has 14 amino acids. V dropped 6 bases and J dropped 3 bases, with 14 bases sitting between them. The CDR3 is CSAWRGLDTGELFF. The CDR3, as DNA: TGCAGTGCCTGGAGGGGGCTCGACACCGGGGAGCTGTTTTTT.

In its sample, this clonotype was seen a few times. This sequence joins TRBV12-3 or TRBV12-4 and TRBJ2-7, with 9 bases identical to TRBD2. This CDR3 is built from 14 residues. Trimming cost V 5 bases and J 0 bases; bases outside gene matches: 2. Here the CDR3 DNA reads TGTGCCAGCAGTCCTAGCGGGACCTCCTACGAGCAGTACTTC. This translates into CASSPSGTSYEQYF.

This clonotype was counted ten times or more. The chain carries TRBV5-1 and TRBJ2-7; 7 nucleotides align to TRBD1. J was trimmed by 2 bases and V by 2 bases; bases with no gene match: 7. Germline V CDR1 and CDR2: SGHRS, YFSETQ. The CDR3 loop spans 15 amino acids. As DNA, the CDR3 is TGCGCCAGCAGCTTTCGGACAGGCCCTCCCTACGAGCAGTACTTC. Translating it yields CASSFRTGPPYEQYF.

This clonotype came up a few times. The J gene is TRBJ1-1, the V gene TRBV6-1; 7 bases map to TRBD1. Germline CDR1 reads MNHNS; CDR2 reads SASEGT. V shed 6 bases, J shed 1 base, and the junction held 8 bases outside the gene matches. The CDR3 has 15 residues. The CDR3 DNA reads TGTGCCAGCAGCCACCCAGGGGGTAGGAACACTGAAGCTTTCTTT. Translating gives CASSHPGGRNTEAFF.

V gene TRBV28 combines with J gene TRBJ1-1, with D hard to call. In germline, CDR1 is MDHEN, CDR2 SYDVKM. The germline V and J ends were trimmed by 4 bases and 0 bases, with 12 bases remaining between them. The CDR3 sequence is 15 residues long. The CDR3: CASSYRATVNTEAFF. As DNA, the CDR3 is TGTGCCAGCAGTTACAGAGCGACGGTGAACACTGAAGCTTTCTTT.

This clonotype was found a few times. The chain uses TRBV5-1 and TRBJ1-4, with 7 bases fitting TRBD1. The germline CDR1 and CDR2 sequences are SGHRS and YFSETQ. Trimming removed 6 bases from V and 8 bases from J; junction bases left unmatched: 10. The CDR3 is made up of 14 amino acids. The CDR3 nucleotides are TGCGCCAGCACCGATGGACAGGATGGGGAAAAACTGTTTTTT. Translating gives CASTDGQDGEKLFF.

J is TRBJ2-3 and V is TRBV4-3; 8 bases agree with TRBD2. The J segment lost 0 bases and the V segment lost 5 bases, leaving 10 bases of the junction unmatched. Germline assignment: CDR1 LGHNA and CDR2 YSLEER. The CDR3 loop spans 17 amino acids. CDR3 residues: CASSSYHGGGSTDTQYF. The CDR3 DNA follows: TGCGCCAGCAGCTCATACCACGGGGGGGGGAGCACAGATACGCAGTATTTT.

V gene TRBV6-1 combines with J gene TRBJ1-5, with D perhaps TRBD1 (6 bases). CDR3 length equals 15 residues. The V and J ends lost 5 bases and 2 bases respectively, with 13 bases between them. From germline, CDR1 is MNHNS and CDR2 SASEGT. The DNA for the CDR3 is TGTGCCAGCAGTAGTACAGGGCTAGGCAATCAGCCCCAGCATTTT. Amino acids: CASSSTGLGNQPQHF.

In its sample, this clonotype was seen a few times. The chain combines TRBV20-1 with TRBJ2-1; 11 bases align to TRBD2. The CDR3 sequence is 19 residues long. Germline CDR1 reads DFQATT; CDR2 reads SNEGSKA (reference sequence). V trimming: 1 base; J trimming: 0 bases; junction bases outside the gene matches: 11. The CDR3 here is CSARGHLAGGLSSYNEQFF. The CDR3 coding sequence is TGCAGTGCTAGAGGACATCTAGCGGGGGGACTTAGCTCCTACAATGAGCAGTTCTTC.

This clonotype was counted at least ten times. This chain's CDR3 is CASSVVQGPYGYTF. DNA for the CDR3: TGTGCCAGCAGCGTAGTACAGGGACCCTATGGCTACACCTTC. The V call is TRBV9, the J call TRBJ1-2; D is possibly TRBD1 (6 bases). This CDR3 has 14 amino acids. The V and J ends lost 0 bases and 4 bases respectively, with 10 bases between them. Looked up from germline, CDR1 is SGDLS and CDR2 is YYNGEE.

There are many counts of this clonotype. The CDR3 region has the DNA TGTGCCACCAGCAGGGACTATGGTGGGGCCAACGTCCTGACTTTC. It specifies CATSRDYGGANVLTF. The chain employs TRBV15 and TRBJ2-6, with a tentative D call TRBD2 (6 bases). The ends were cut back, 3 bases at V and 3 bases at J, with 9 bases in the middle. This CDR3 comprises 15 residues. Germline V gene data show CDR1 as LNHNV and CDR2 as YYDKDF (reference sequence). Filled out from reference TRBV15 and TRBJ2-6, the complete variable domain reads DAMVIQNPRYQVTQFGKPVTLSCSQTLNHNVMYWYQQKSSQAPKLLFHYYDKDFNNEADTPDNFQSRRPNTSFCFLDIRSPGLGDTAMYLCATSRDYGGANVLTFGAGSRLTVL.

Only a few counts were recorded for this clonotype. The V and J genes are TRBV6-1 and TRBJ2-3, with D uncertain. CDR1 is MNHNS, CDR2 SASEGT, per germline. V gave up 6 bases and J gave up 2 bases, with 18 bases separating them. The CDR3 has 16 residues. The CDR3 reads CASRPIPSVITDTQYF. CDR3 in DNA: TGTGCCAGCAGACCTATCCCGTCAGTGATCACAGATACGCAGTATTTT.

This clonotype turned up a few times. The chain carries TRBV7-9 and TRBJ1-1; TRBD1 matches at 9 bases. There are 16 residues in the CDR3. The V and J ends lost 0 bases and 2 bases, in that order; junction bases with no gene match: 4. Per germline, CDR1 SEHNR and CDR2 FQNEAQ (reference sequence). CDR3 residues: CASSLAGTGRNTEAFF. The CDR3 DNA reads TGTGCCAGCAGCTTAGCAGGGACAGGGCGTAACACTGAAGCTTTCTTT.

This rearrangement joins TRBV5-1 to TRBJ2-7; 7 nucleotides align to TRBD2. The CDR3 covers 15 residues. Trimming took 0 bases from V and 3 from J; bases not matched to a gene: 6. From germline, CDR1 is SGHRS and CDR2 YFSETQ. CDR3 sequence (DNA): TGCGCCAGCAGCTTGGCTAGCGGCCTTCTCTACGAGCAGTACTTC. Its protein product is CASSLASGLLYEQYF.

This chain links TRBV11-2 with TRBJ2-1; D unclear. The CDR3 has 16 residues. V lost 6 bases, J lost 8 bases, and 23 bases lay in between. CDR1 SGHAT and CDR2 FQNNGV come from the germline V gene. The CDR3 protein is CASRKNAEAVVYEQFF. The DNA of the CDR3 is TGTGCCAGCAGGAAAAACGCCGAGGCGGTAGTCTATGAGCAGTTCTTC.

This clonotype was recorded a few times. This chain joins TRBV9 and TRBJ1-1; a possible D gene is TRBD1 (5 bases). CDR3 length: 14 residues. V shed 2 bases and J shed 7 bases, with 15 bases lying between them. Germline V gene lookup returns CDR1 SGDLS and CDR2 YYNGEE. CDR3 coding DNA: TGTGCCAGCAGCGTGGCGGGGACCTCTCGTGAAGCTTTCTTT. The encoded protein is CASSVAGTSREAFF.

The V gene is TRBV4-3, the J gene TRBJ2-7; possible D gene TRBD1, 5 bases. CDR3 length equals 14 residues. Germline CDR1 and CDR2: LGHNA and YSLEER. V lost 1 base to trimming and J lost 5 bases, with 12 bases between them. The CDR3 sequence is CASSQVQGLHEQYF. CDR3 in DNA: TGCGCCAGCAGCCAAGTCCAGGGTCTACACGAGCAGTACTTC.

This clonotype was seen more than once but under ten times. The chain joins TRBV2 to TRBJ1-1; D gene uncertain. CDR1 is SNHLY, CDR2 FYNNEI, per germline. V lost 4 bases and J 3 bases, leaving 9 bases between the germline ends. There are 13 residues in the CDR3. The CDR3 here is CASSVTWDTEAFF. Written as DNA, the CDR3 is TGTGCCAGCAGTGTCACGTGGGACACTGAAGCTTTCTTT.

The genes are TRBV30 and TRBJ2-7; 12 positions agree with TRBD1. Germline CDR1 reads GTSNPN; CDR2 reads SVGIG (reference sequence). The CDR3 spans 15 residues. The ends lost 1 base at V and 2 bases at J; junction bases unmatched: 3. The CDR3: CAWSARDRGPYEQYF. CDR3 nucleotide sequence: TGTGCCTGGAGTGCCCGGGACAGGGGGCCCTACGAGCAGTACTTC.

This chain's CDR3 is CASSSWTAGANVLTF. Here the CDR3 DNA reads TGCGCCAGCAGCTCGTGGACAGCTGGGGCCAACGTCCTGACTTTC. The V gene is TRBV5-1, the J gene TRBJ2-6; possible D gene TRBD1, 6 bases. The CDR3 contains 15 residues. Per the germline V gene, CDR1 is SGHRS and CDR2 is YFSETQ. Trimming cost V 3 bases and J 2 bases, with 9 bases left between them.

This clonotype appeared a few times. J is TRBJ1-4 and V is TRBV3-1; D is uncertain. Trimming left V 3 bases short and J 10 bases short, with 9 bases between. Germline lookup yields CDR1 LGHDT and CDR2 YNNKEL (reference sequence). The length of the CDR3 is 12 residues. CDR3 in amino acids: CASSQRPGKLFF. The CDR3 nucleotides are TGTGCCAGCAGCCAGAGACCCGGAAAACTGTTTTTT.

In its sample, this clonotype was seen a few times. This chain connects TRBV5-1 to TRBJ1-3; D is ambiguous. This CDR3 region has 13 residues. Trimming left V 1 base short and J 5 bases short, with 7 bases between. CDR1 is SGHRS and CDR2 is YFSETQ in the germline V gene. CDR3 residues: CASSLIGRNTIYF. Written as DNA, the CDR3 is TGCGCCAGCAGCTTGATTGGACGAAACACCATATATTTT.

This clonotype occurred a few times. The chain has TRBV11-2 and TRBJ1-1; D call uncertain. There are 14 residues in the CDR3. The germline V and J ends were trimmed by 0 bases and 11 bases, with 16 bases remaining between them. Per the germline V gene, CDR1 is SGHAT and CDR2 is FQNNGV. CDR3 in DNA: TGTGCCAGCAGCTTAGATGGTCGCCAAACCGGGGCTTTCTTT. Translated, it gives CASSLDGRQTGAFF.

The J gene is TRBJ2-3, the V gene TRBV14; the D is unclear. V was clipped by 3 bases and J by 2 bases, with 9 bases between them. The CDR3 totals 14 residues. CDR1 is SGHDN, CDR2 FVKESK, per germline. CDR3 sequence (DNA): TGTGCCAGCAGCCATAGACTTTTCACAGATACGCAGTATTTT. As protein: CASSHRLFTDTQYF.